This is a list of T cell receptor beta chains from one sample in a study of T-cell reconstitution after alpha-beta-depleted transplantation in children. One entry per CDR3 protein results from TCRdb running MiXCR on the PCR reads. The top ten hold around 24% of the sample, which has roughly 300,000 distinct CDR3 sequences, 11% seen once. Material: peripheral blood, obtained 180 days after TCRalphabeta/CD19-depleted stem cell transplant. Receptors originate from a male patient aged 2 to 10 who had a stem cell transplant for chronic granulomatous disease, so the T cells may come from the graft donor. The CDR3 runs from the conserved cysteine through the conserved F or W. A D gene is named only where the DNA matches it firmly. Only some rows state a clone size, as once, few, many or a class for expanded clones.

D	J	V	size	CDR3	DNA
NA	TRBJ2-7	TRBV19	few	CASRGRDFYEQYF	TGTGCCAGTAGGGGCCGGGACTTTTACGAGCAGTACTTC
TRBD2	TRBJ2-1	TRBV20-1	many	CSARKTSGRSNEQFF	TGCAGTGCTCGAAAGACTAGCGGGAGGAGCAATGAGCAGTTCTTC
TRBD1	TRBJ2-2	TRBV20-1	many	CSARDRDAWNTGELFF	TGCAGTGCTCGGGACAGGGACGCCTGGAACACCGGGGAGCTGTTTTTT
NA	TRBJ1-1	TRBV5-1	many	CASSLVGGRNTEAFF	TGCGCCAGCAGCTTGGTGGGGGGGCGGAACACTGAAGCTTTCTTT
NA	TRBJ2-7	TRBV28	many	CASKPGGIQYEQYF	TGTGCCAGCAAGCCAGGGGGGATCCAGTACGAGCAGTACTTC
NA	TRBJ1-4	TRBV5-1	many	CASSLATGSNEKLFF	TGCGCCAGCAGCTTGGCGACGGGGTCCAATGAAAAACTGTTTTTT
NA	TRBJ1-5	TRBV12-3/TRBV12-4	many	CASSSWDVGDNHQPQHF	TGTGCCAGCAGTTCTTGGGACGTTGGGGACAATCATCAGCCCCAGCATTTT
TRBD1	TRBJ2-2	TRBV20-1	many	CSARRDRAGELFF	TGCAGTGCTAGAAGAGACAGGGCCGGGGAGCTGTTTTTT
TRBD2	TRBJ2-5	TRBV12-3/TRBV12-4	many	CASSPRLAGVGQETQYF	TGTGCCAGCAGTCCTCGACTAGCGGGAGTGGGGCAAGAGACCCAGTACTTC
TRBD1	TRBJ1-2	TRBV5-1	many	CASSSHRGSSYGYTF	TGCGCCAGCAGCTCCCACAGGGGATCCTCGTATGGCTACACCTTC
NA	TRBJ2-3	TRBV28	many	CAARAGGVTDTQYF	TGTGCCGCACGGGCAGGGGGGGTCACAGATACGCAGTATTTT
NA	TRBJ2-7	TRBV5-1	NA	CTSSLGAPYEQYF	TGCACCAGCAGCTTGGGTGCCCCCTACGAGCAGTACTTC
NA	TRBJ2-1	TRBV20-1	many	CSASHLVDYNEQFF	TGCAGTGCTAGTCACCTAGTCGACTACAATGAGCAGTTCTTC
NA	TRBJ1-5	TRBV12-3/TRBV12-4	NA	CASSLEGLLNQPQHF	TGTGCCAGCAGTTTAGAGGGACTCCTCAATCAGCCCCAGCATTTT
TRBD1	TRBJ2-7	TRBV30	many	CAWRKTGLWYF	TGTGCCTGGAGAAAGACAGGGCTGTGGTACTTC
TRBD2	TRBJ2-3	TRBV5-1	many	CASSLAGLAGGKNTQYF	TGCGCCAGCAGCTTGGCGGGACTAGCGGGGGGGAAGAACACGCAGTATTTT
NA	TRBJ2-6	TRBV7-9	many	CASPLKSGANVLTF	TGTGCCAGCCCCCTAAAATCTGGGGCCAACGTCCTGACTTTC
TRBD1	TRBJ2-7	TRBV11-3	few	CASSFGGTGEYEQYF	TGTGCCAGCAGCTTCGGCGGGACAGGGGAATACGAGCAGTACTTC
NA	TRBJ2-7	TRBV5-1	many	CASSSVSGREQYF	TGCGCCAGCAGCTCAGTTTCGGGTCGCGAGCAGTACTTC
NA	TRBJ1-2	TRBV7-2	few	CASREGSNYGYTF	TGTGCCAGCAGAGAGGGGTCTAACTATGGCTACACCTTC
TRBD1	TRBJ1-1	TRBV4-3	few	CASSQNTRDRGSGTEAFF	TGCGCCAGCAGCCAAAATACCCGGGACAGGGGATCTGGGACTGAAGCTTTCTTT
NA	TRBJ2-3	TRBV6-6	many	CASWDTDTQYF	TGTGCCAGCTGGGATACAGATACGCAGTATTTT
NA	TRBJ2-2	TRBV5-1	NA	CASSLAGANTAELLF	TGCGCCAGCAGCTTAGCGGGTGCGAACACCGCGGAGCTGTTATTT
NA	TRBJ1-1	TRBV5-6	many	CASSLGQANTEAFF	TGTGCCAGCAGCTTGGGACAGGCTAACACTGAAGCTTTCTTT
NA	TRBJ2-1	TRBV20-1	many	CSAPPPGNEQFF	TGCAGTGCTCCACCTCCGGGCAATGAGCAGTTCTTC
TRBD2	TRBJ2-3	TRBV3-1	many	CASSPWGGEVTDTQYF	TGTGCCAGCAGCCCCTGGGGAGGGGAGGTCACAGATACGCAGTATTTT
NA	TRBJ2-5	TRBV5-1	many	CASSLALRTKAGTQETQYF	TGCGCCAGCAGCTTGGCCCTTCGCACCAAGGCGGGGACTCAAGAGACCCAGTACTTC
TRBD2	TRBJ2-7	TRBV27	many	CASSPGGGFPYEQYF	TGTGCCAGCAGTCCGGGGGGGGGTTTCCCATACGAGCAGTACTTC
NA	TRBJ2-3	TRBV12-3/TRBV12-4	many	CASSPLGRDTQYF	TGTGCCAGCAGTCCCCTGGGGAGAGATACGCAGTATTTT